The 27 T cell receptor beta chains listed next were all sequenced from one sample in a study of cytotoxic CD8 clonotypes in ibrutinib-treated CLL. Produced via immunoSEQ multiplex PCR; TCRdb's table is partial and in-frame only. The profile shows 150,000 to 200,000 clones, roughly 90% of them singletons. Sample: PBMCs, taken at disease progression, from a patient treated with ibrutinib. Receptors originate from a human donor with chronic lymphocytic leukemia.

In its sample, this clone was seen a few times. This chain joins TRBV18 and TRBJ1-6, with 9 positions matching TRBD1. Germline V gene sequence: CDR1 KGHSH, CDR2 LQKENI. This CDR3 region has 16 residues. V was clipped by 4 bases and J by 8 bases; unmatched bases: 9. The CDR3: CASSRGTGRVDSPLHF. The CDR3 DNA reads as TGTGCCAGCTCACGAGGGACAGGGCGCGTTGATTCACCCCTCCACTTT.

The rearrangement links TRBV6-5 to TRBJ2-5; a possible D gene is TRBD2 (5 bases). Germline V gene lookup returns CDR1 MNHEY and CDR2 SVGAGI. The CDR3 loop spans 13 amino acids. The germline V and J ends were trimmed by 6 bases and 4 bases, with 12 bases remaining between them. The CDR3 nucleotides are TGTGCCAGCAGCCCGGGCGGGTTAGAGACCCAGTACTTC. It encodes CASSPGGLETQYF.

The gene calls are TRBV5-1 and TRBJ2-5, with TRBD2 matching over 9 bases. V was pared by 0 bases and J by 5 bases, with 8 bases of the junction left unmatched. From germline, CDR1 is SGHRS and CDR2 YFSETQ. This CDR3 has 16 residues. The CDR3 is CASSLAASGISETQYF. In DNA, the CDR3 is TGCGCCAGCAGCTTGGCGGCTAGCGGGATTTCGGAGACCCAGTACTTC. The entire variable domain, with the rest obtained from reference TRBV5-1 and TRBJ2-5, is as follows: KAGVTQTPRYLIKTRGQQVTLSCSPISGHRSVSWYQQTPGQGLQFLFEYFSETQRNKGNFPGRFSGRQFSNSRSEMNVSTLELGDSALYLCASSLAASGISETQYFGPGTRLLVL.

This clone was seen a few times. The chain uses TRBV30 and TRBJ1-2; the D gene is possibly TRBD1 (5 bases). This CDR3 spans 13 amino acids. Germline CDR1 GTSNPN, CDR2 SVGIG (reference sequence). The germline V and J ends were trimmed by 4 bases and 7 bases, with 16 bases remaining between them. The CDR3 is CAWTGLYLGGYTF. CDR3 bases: TGTGCCTGGACGGGGCTCTACCTAGGTGGCTACACCTTC.

This chain joins TRBV27 and TRBJ1-2; D is possibly TRBD1 (6 bases). Germline assignment: CDR1 MNHEY and CDR2 SMNVEV (reference sequence). This CDR3 has 15 residues. Trimming shortened V by 3 bases and J by 3 bases, and 14 bases separated the two germline ends. This CDR3 reads CASSFGGAVYYGYTF. CDR3 DNA sequence: TGTGCCAGCAGTTTCGGGGGGGCAGTATACTATGGCTACACCTTC.

The V gene is TRBV6-5, the J gene TRBJ2-2, with 11 bases that match TRBD2. The germline CDR1 and CDR2 sequences are MNHEY and SVGAGI. The CDR3 extends over 16 amino acids. V lost 0 bases and J lost 6; bases outside the gene matches: 3. CDR3 in DNA: TGTGCCAGCAGTTACTCGATTAGCGGGAGGGCCGGGGAGCTGTTTTTT. Protein sequence: CASSYSISGRAGELFF.

The gene calls are TRBV9 and TRBJ2-3; 12 bases align to TRBD2. V trimming: 0 bases; J trimming: 4 bases; junction bases outside the gene matches: 6. The germline V gene encodes CDR1 SGDLS and CDR2 YYNGEE. This CDR3 spans 17 amino acids. The CDR3 DNA reads TGTGCCAGCAGCGTAGCACCGACTAGCGGGAGTGCAGATACGCAGTATTTT. Its translation: CASSVAPTSGSADTQYF.

The V call is TRBV30, the J call TRBJ2-1, with 10 bases matching TRBD2. V lost 2 bases, J lost 4 bases, and 11 bases stayed unmatched. The length of the CDR3 is 17 residues. Germline CDR1 and CDR2: GTSNPN and SVGIG (reference sequence). The CDR3 bases are TGTGCCTGGAGTCCCCCGCGAGGACTAGCGGAGTACAATGAGCAGTTCTTC. It translates to CAWSPPRGLAEYNEQFF. The whole variable domain, remainder taken from reference TRBV30 and TRBJ2-1, is SQTIHQWPATLVQPVGSPLSLECTVEGTSNPNLYWYRQAAGRGLQLLFYSVGIGQISSEVPQNLSASRPQDRQFILSSKKLLLSDSGFYLCAWSPPRGLAEYNEQFFGPGTRLTVL.

The J gene is TRBJ2-1, the V gene TRBV29-1, with a possible D match to TRBD1 (7 bases). CDR3 length equals 15 residues. Trimming cost V 2 bases and J 1 base, with 12 bases left between them. Germline CDR1 and CDR2: SQVTM and ANQGSEA. The CDR3 reads CSVETGEASYNEQFF. The CDR3, as DNA: TGCAGCGTTGAAACAGGGGAGGCGTCCTACAATGAGCAGTTCTTC.

In this sample, this clone turned up once. The gene calls are TRBV5-6 and TRBJ2-7; D might be TRBD2 (6 bases). With 0 bases removed from V and 0 bases from J, the gap between germline ends came to 7 bases. CDR1 SGHDT and CDR2 YYEEEE come from the germline V gene. The CDR3 totals 14 residues. In DNA form, the CDR3 reads TGTGCCAGCAGCTTGGTGGGGGGCTCCTACGAGCAGTACTTC. It translates to CASSLVGGSYEQYF. The full variable domain, its missing parts supplied by reference TRBV5-6 and TRBJ2-7, is DAGVTQSPTHLIKTRGQQVTLRCSPKSGHDTVSWYQQALGQGPQFIFQYYEEEERQRGNFPDRFSGHQFPNYSSELNVNALLLGDSALYLCASSLVGGSYEQYFGPGTRLTVT.

J is TRBJ2-7 and V is TRBV4-2, with D possibly TRBD2 on 6 matching bases. V lost 1 base and J lost 4, with 14 bases in between. Germline loops: CDR1 LGHNA, CDR2 YNFKEQ. The CDR3 has 15 amino acids. Here the CDR3 reads CASSQASASEYEQYF. In nucleotides, the CDR3 is TGTGCCAGCAGCCAAGCTTCTGCTAGCGAATACGAGCAGTACTTC.

The rearrangement uses TRBV7-2 and TRBJ2-1, with 14 bases lining up with TRBD2. Germline CDR1 SGHTA, CDR2 FQGNSA. The CDR3 length is 15 residues. V gave up 5 bases and J gave up 6 bases; unmatched junction bases: 3. CDR3 in amino acids: CASSPGLAGGNEQFF. The CDR3 coding sequence is TGTGCCAGCAGCCCTGGACTAGCGGGAGGCAATGAGCAGTTCTTC.

The chain employs TRBV19 and TRBJ1-5, with D possibly being TRBD1 (5 bases). V was pared by 5 bases and J by 2 bases, with 16 bases between. This CDR3 spans 16 amino acids. Germline V gene sequence: CDR1 LNHDA, CDR2 SQIVND (reference sequence). The CDR3 protein is CASSRVGRVGNQPQHF. In DNA form, the CDR3 reads TGTGCCAGTAGTCGGGTCGGCAGGGTTGGCAATCAGCCCCAGCATTTT.

This clone has only a few counts. The J gene is TRBJ1-3, the V gene TRBV19; D unclear. In germline, CDR1 is LNHDA, CDR2 SQIVND (reference sequence). This CDR3 has 14 amino acids. V lost 3 bases and J lost 0, with 6 bases in between. This CDR3 reads CASSMMASGNTIYF. For the CDR3, the DNA is TGTGCCAGTAGTATGATGGCCTCTGGAAACACCATATATTTT.

This chain uses TRBV5-1 with TRBJ2-7; D gene ambiguous. The V and J ends lost 0 bases and 5 bases respectively, with 15 bases between them. The CDR3 has 15 amino acids. Germline assignment: CDR1 SGHRS and CDR2 YFSETQ. Here the CDR3 reads CASSLGPGGLNEQYF. The CDR3 bases are TGCGCCAGCAGCTTGGGTCCGGGTGGTCTGAACGAGCAGTACTTC. The whole variable domain, filled in from reference TRBV5-1 and TRBJ2-7, reads KAGVTQTPRYLIKTRGQQVTLSCSPISGHRSVSWYQQTPGQGLQFLFEYFSETQRNKGNFPGRFSGRQFSNSRSEMNVSTLELGDSALYLCASSLGPGGLNEQYFGPGTRLTVT.

The chain has TRBV10-3 and TRBJ2-5, with a possible D match to TRBD2 (6 bases). This CDR3 spans 16 amino acids. The V and J ends lost 10 bases and 5 bases respectively, with 26 bases between them. Germline CDR1 is ENHRY and CDR2 is SYGVKD. CDR3 sequence reads: CATGFALAPVGETQYF. The CDR3 nucleotides are TGTGCCACAGGTTTTGCGCTAGCGCCGGTGGGGGAGACCCAGTACTTC.

The V call is TRBV15, the J call TRBJ1-1; D gene uncertain. This CDR3 is 13 amino acids long. Per germline, CDR1 LNHNV and CDR2 YYDKDF (reference sequence). The V end was cut by 6 bases, the J end by 1 base, with 9 bases between. The CDR3 DNA reads TGTGCCACCAGAGTGGGAGAGAACACTGAAGCTTTCTTT. It codes for CATRVGENTEAFF.

The rearrangement links TRBV27 to TRBJ2-7, with TRBD2 matching over 10 bases. The CDR3 runs to 15 residues. Per germline, CDR1 MNHEY and CDR2 SMNVEV (reference sequence). V lost 6 bases to trimming and J lost 3 bases; unmatched junction nucleotides: 8. The CDR3 is CASSWRTSGSYEQYF. CDR3 nucleotides: TGTGCCAGCAGCTGGAGGACTAGCGGCAGCTACGAGCAGTACTTC.

This clone was detected only once. The chain carries TRBV7-6 and TRBJ2-7; D possibly corresponds to TRBD2 (6 bases). CDR1 is SGHVS and CDR2 is FNYEAQ in the germline V gene. The length of the CDR3 is 15 residues. V lost 2 bases to trimming and J lost 0 bases, with 11 bases between them. DNA for the CDR3: TGTGCCAGCAGCTTATTATCGGGAGACTCCTACGAGCAGTACTTC. Its protein product is CASSLLSGDSYEQYF.

The chain carries TRBV18 and TRBJ2-1, with TRBD2 matching over 11 bases. Germline V lookup: CDR1 KGHSH, CDR2 LQKENI. The CDR3 spans 16 residues. V dropped 3 bases and J dropped 7; count of bases not matched to a gene: 8. Written as DNA, the CDR3 is TGTGCCAGCTCACCCTCACTAGCGGGAGTTGGTAATGAGCAGTTCTTC. It encodes CASSPSLAGVGNEQFF. Variable domain in full (rest from reference TRBV18 and TRBJ2-1): NAGVMQNPRHLVRRRGQEARLRCSPMKGHSHVYWYRQLPEEGLKFMVYLQKENIIDESGMPKERFSAEFPKEGPSILRIQQVVRGDSAAYFCASSPSLAGVGNEQFFGPGTRLTVL.

The chain carries TRBV6-1 and TRBJ1-1; D ambiguous. Germline V gives CDR1 MNHNS, CDR2 SASEGT. The CDR3 length is 13 residues. The germline V and J ends were trimmed by 1 base and 10 bases, with 13 bases remaining between them. CDR3: CASSEVAERGAFF. In DNA form, the CDR3 reads TGTGCCAGCAGTGAAGTGGCCGAGCGGGGAGCTTTCTTT.

The chain carries TRBV5-6 and TRBJ2-6, with D uncertain. The CDR3 extends over 15 amino acids. Germline values: CDR1 SGHDT, CDR2 YYEEEE. V was pared by 7 bases and J by 1 base, with 12 bases between. CDR3 DNA sequence: TGTGCCAGCGGTCTGACAAATTCTGGGGCCAACGTCCTGACTTTC. It codes for CASGLTNSGANVLTF.

This chain connects TRBV7-2 to TRBJ2-7; D is unresolved. Looked up from germline, CDR1 is SGHTA and CDR2 is FQGNSA. This CDR3 is 14 amino acids long. V was cut by 2 bases and J by 0 bases, with 8 bases left in between. The CDR3 is CASSLNRASYEQYF. The CDR3 DNA is TGTGCCAGCAGCTTAAACAGAGCCTCCTACGAGCAGTACTTC.

The chain uses TRBV7-3 and TRBJ2-1, with 8 bases lining up with TRBD2. Germline-derived CDR1 and CDR2 are SGHTA and FQGTGA. The CDR3 is 19 residues long. V dropped 5 bases and J dropped 4; count of bases not matched to a gene: 19. This CDR3 is CASSHTPTRGSGEYNEQFF. CDR3 coding DNA: TGTGCCAGCAGCCATACACCCACCCGGGGTAGCGGGGAATACAATGAGCAGTTCTTC.

The chain joins TRBV2 to TRBJ2-3, with no clear D. The germline V and J ends were trimmed by 5 bases and 4 bases, with 4 bases remaining between them. The CDR3 sequence is 11 residues long. Looked up from germline, CDR1 is SNHLY and CDR2 is FYNNEI. The DNA for the CDR3 is TGTGCCAGCAGTTGGTCAGATACGCAGTATTTT. Translating gives CASSWSDTQYF.

V usage is TRBV7-2 and J usage is TRBJ2-5; TRBD2 is a possible D gene (6 bases). CDR3 length equals 18 residues. The V and J ends lost 1 base and 4 bases respectively, with 22 bases between them. Germline loops: CDR1 SGHTA, CDR2 FQGNSA. The CDR3 loop reads CASSLVRVSAGLGETQYF. The CDR3 bases are TGTGCCAGCAGCTTAGTGAGGGTATCGGCGGGACTCGGAGAGACCCAGTACTTC.

The CDR3 nucleotides read TGTGCCAGCTCACCAGCCAGGGACGAGCAGTACTTC. This gives the protein CASSPARDEQYF. The chain combines TRBV18 with TRBJ2-7, with a possible D match to TRBD1 (5 bases). The CDR3 has 12 amino acids. Trimming removed 2 bases from V and 5 bases from J, with 7 bases in between. Germline-derived CDR1 and CDR2 are KGHSH and LQKENI.